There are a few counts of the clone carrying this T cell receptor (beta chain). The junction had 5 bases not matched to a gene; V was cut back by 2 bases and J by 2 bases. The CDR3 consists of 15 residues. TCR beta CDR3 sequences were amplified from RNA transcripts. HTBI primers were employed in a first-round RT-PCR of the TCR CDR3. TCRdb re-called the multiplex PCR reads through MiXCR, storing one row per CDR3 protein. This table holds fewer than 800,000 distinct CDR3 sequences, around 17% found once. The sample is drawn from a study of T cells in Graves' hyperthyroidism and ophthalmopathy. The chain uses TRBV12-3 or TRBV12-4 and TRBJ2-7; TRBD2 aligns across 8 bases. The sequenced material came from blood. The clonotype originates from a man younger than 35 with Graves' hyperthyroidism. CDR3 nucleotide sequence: TGTGCCAGCAGTTTAAGCAGCGGGAGAGCCTACGAGCAGTACTTC. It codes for CASSLSSGRAYEQYF.